Below, 7 T cell receptor beta chains from the same sample are listed, as sequenced in a study of T cells in Graves' hyperthyroidism and ophthalmopathy. From RNA transcripts, TCR beta CDR3 regions were amplified. HTBI primers were used for first-round RT-PCR of the TCR CDR3. TCRdb ran MiXCR on the multiplex PCR reads and lists one entry per CDR3 protein. The profile shows around 450,000 distinct CDR3 sequences, roughly 14% of them singletons. The sample comprised blood. The receptors derive from a woman aged 18-29 years with Graves' hyperthyroidism.

This chain joins TRBV18 and TRBJ2-2, with 7 bases aligning to TRBD2. Looked up from germline, CDR1 is KGHSH and CDR2 is LQKENI. The CDR3 totals 18 residues. V lost 1 base to trimming and J lost 5 bases; unmatched junction nucleotides: 13. The CDR3 nucleotides are TGTGCCAGCTCACCACGAGGCGGCGGGCTAGCGGTAACCGGGGAGCTGTTTTTT. This sequence encodes CASSPRGGGLAVTGELFF.

This clonotype was counted many times. The chain joins TRBV18 to TRBJ2-4, with 8 bases lining up with TRBD1. Per germline, CDR1 KGHSH and CDR2 LQKENI. The junction had 8 bases not matched to a gene; V was cut back by 2 bases and J by 8 bases. The CDR3 is 15 residues long. In DNA, the CDR3 is TGTGCCAGCTCACCATGGGTAGGACAGGGACACATTCAGTACTTC. Its protein product is CASSPWVGQGHIQYF.

This clonotype was counted only a few times. This chain joins TRBV4-2 and TRBJ2-5; D is ambiguous. This CDR3 comprises 14 residues. Trimming removed 0 bases from V and 2 bases from J, with 7 bases in between. Germline CDR1 and CDR2: LGHNA and YNFKEQ. For the CDR3, the DNA is TGTGCCAGCAGCCAAGACCCTAGACAAGAGACCCAGTACTTC. It yields the protein CASSQDPRQETQYF.

The sample holds many counts of this clonotype. The chain links TRBV3-1 to TRBJ1-6; D uncertain. Germline CDR1 and CDR2: LGHDT and YNNKEL (reference sequence). The CDR3 is 15 residues long. With 5 bases removed from V and 0 bases from J, the gap between germline ends came to 8 bases. The CDR3 DNA reads TGTGCCAGCAGCGCTCGTTTCTCCTATAATTCACCCCTCCACTTT. Protein: CASSARFSYNSPLHF. The full variable domain, completed using reference TRBV3-1 and TRBJ1-6, is DTAVSQTPKYLVTQMGNDKSIKCEQNLGHDTMYWYKQDSKKFLKIMFSYNNKELIINETVPNRFSPKSPDKAHLNLHINSLELGDSAVYFCASSARFSYNSPLHFGNGTRLTVT.

This clonotype showed up many times. The chain uses TRBV6-1 and TRBJ2-5; 15 bases match TRBD2. This CDR3 comprises 16 residues. J gave up 4 bases and V 4 bases, and 4 bases lay outside the gene matches. Per the germline V gene, CDR1 is MNHNS and CDR2 is SASEGT. This chain's CDR3 is CASSGAGLAGGETQYF. The CDR3 DNA sequence: TGTGCCAGCAGTGGCGCGGGACTAGCGGGAGGAGAGACCCAGTACTTC.

V usage is TRBV11-2 and J usage is TRBJ2-3; no firm D call. Trimming removed 0 bases from V and 6 bases from J, with 4 bases in between. The CDR3 extends over 12 amino acids. Germline V gives CDR1 SGHAT, CDR2 FQNNGV. The CDR3 here is CASSLERDTQYF. The DNA for the CDR3 is TGTGCCAGCAGCTTAGAGCGGGATACGCAGTATTTT.

This clonotype was seen ten or more times. The chain combines TRBV7-2 with TRBJ2-7; 7 bases line up with TRBD2. V was clipped by 5 bases and J by 1 base; unmatched bases: 11. This CDR3 is 16 amino acids long. Germline loops: CDR1 SGHTA, CDR2 FQGNSA. CDR3 in amino acids: CASSPVAGQPSYEQYF. DNA for the CDR3: TGTGCCAGCAGCCCTGTAGCGGGCCAACCGTCCTACGAGCAGTACTTC. Supplemented by reference TRBV7-2 and TRBJ2-7, the full variable domain reads GAGVSQSPSNKVTEKGKDVELRCDPISGHTALYWYRQSLGQGLEFLIYFQGNSAPDKSGLPSDRFSAERTGGSVSTLTIQRTQQEDSAVYLCASSPVAGQPSYEQYFGPGTRLTVT.